The entry that follows covers one T cell receptor (beta chain) sequence. The entry originates in a study of blood T cell repertoires in COVID-19. The overall study: Donors in the United States, Italy and Spain gave samples during acute or convalescent COVID-19. PBMCs, B-cell-depleted T cells, or T cells were the source of the cDNA or gDNA that made up the material.

Methods used by the authors: The authors estimated nucleated cell counts from reference gene primer amplification. Libraries were prepared by immunoSEQ multiplex PCR; TCRdb keeps only in-frame clonotypes and omits some of them. For V, J and clone size, that table is used; D and trimming come from the DNA. Of tens of thousands of clones in the sample, approximately 90% were seen once. The CDR3 covers 16 residues. Germline V lookup: CDR1 SGDLS, CDR2 YYNGEE. The trim removed 4 bases at V and 7 bases at J, leaving 8 bases unmatched. The rearrangement uses TRBV9 and TRBJ2-3; TRBD2 matches 14 bases. This receptor was taken from a woman older than 75 with acute or convalescent COVID-19. The sample comprised peripheral blood. The CDR3 region has the DNA TGTGCCAGCAGCTTGCCGACTAGCGGGAGGGGGAATACGCAGTATTTT. Translation gives CASSLPTSGRGNTQYF.